This T cell receptor beta chain was profiled in a study of blood T cell repertoires in COVID-19. Study background: Collection of acute and convalescent COVID-19 samples took place in the United States, Italy and Spain. Sample material is recorded as cDNA or gDNA derived from T cells, B-cell-depleted T cells, or PBMCs.

Between the trimmed V and J ends, which lost 5 bases and 3 bases, there was a span of 17 bases. The length of the CDR3 is 16 residues. The germline V gene encodes CDR1 SGHTA and CDR2 FQGNSA. Under the authors' procedure: Estimates of nucleated cell counts were drawn from the amplification of reference gene primers. Produced via immunoSEQ multiplex PCR; TCRdb's table is partial and in-frame only. Clonal size and the V and J genes are those of that table, whereas D and trimming came from the DNA. Of 650,000 to 800,000 clones listed, about 90% are singletons. V usage is TRBV7-2 and J usage is TRBJ2-1; a possible D gene is TRBD2 (7 bases). The clonotype was recovered from a young woman with acute or convalescent COVID-19. The sample consisted of peripheral blood. The CDR3 sequence: CASSPRGGRIYNEQFF. The CDR3 DNA reads TGTGCCAGCAGCCCGAGGGGGGGACGAATCTACAATGAGCAGTTCTTC.